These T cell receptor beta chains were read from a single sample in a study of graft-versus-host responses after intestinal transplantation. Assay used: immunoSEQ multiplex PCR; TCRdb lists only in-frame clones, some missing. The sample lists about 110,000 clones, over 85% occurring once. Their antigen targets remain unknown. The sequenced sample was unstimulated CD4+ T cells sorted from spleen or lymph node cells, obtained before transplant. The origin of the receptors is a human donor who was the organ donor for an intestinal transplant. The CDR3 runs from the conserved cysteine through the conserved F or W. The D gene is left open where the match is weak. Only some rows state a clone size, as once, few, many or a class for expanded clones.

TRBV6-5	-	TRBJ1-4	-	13	CASRTGTNEKLFF	TGTGCCAGCAGAACAGGGACTAATGAAAAACTGTTTTTT
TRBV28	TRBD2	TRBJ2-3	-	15	CASNHPGRGTDTQYF	TGTGCCAGCAACCATCCGGGGAGGGGCACAGATACGCAGTATTTT
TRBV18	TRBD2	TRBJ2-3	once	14	CASSALAGGDTQYF	TGTGCCAGCTCAGCACTAGCGGGAGGAGATACGCAGTATTTT
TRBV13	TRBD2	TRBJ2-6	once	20	CASSSPVVGGAYSGANVLTF	TGTGCCAGCAGCTCCCCCGTTGTCGGGGGGGCCTACTCTGGGGCCAACGTCCTGACTTTC
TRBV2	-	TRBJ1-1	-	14	CASRTGRGDTEAFF	TGTGCCAGCAGGACGGGGAGGGGGGACACTGAAGCTTTCTTT
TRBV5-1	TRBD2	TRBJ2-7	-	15	CASSFGSGSSYEQYF	TGCGCCAGCAGCTTCGGAAGCGGGAGCTCCTACGAGCAGTACTTC
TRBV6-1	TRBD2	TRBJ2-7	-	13	CASRLAGGYEQYF	TGTGCCAGCAGACTAGCGGGAGGCTACGAGCAGTACTTC
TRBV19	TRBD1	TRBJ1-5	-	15	CASSISGQVDQPQHF	TGTGCCAGTAGTATATCAGGACAGGTAGATCAGCCCCAGCATTTT
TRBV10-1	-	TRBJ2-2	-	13	CASSETGTGELFF	TGCGCCAGCAGTGAAACAGGCACCGGGGAGCTGTTTTTT
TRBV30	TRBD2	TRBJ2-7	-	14	CACDGGDSTYEQYF	TGTGCCTGCGACGGGGGGGATTCAACCTACGAGCAGTACTTC
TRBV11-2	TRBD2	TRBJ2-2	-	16	CASSPPLAGGTGELFF	TGTGCCAGCAGCCCGCCCCTAGCGGGGGGCACCGGGGAGCTGTTTTTT
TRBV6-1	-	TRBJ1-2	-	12	CASTEEGLGYTF	TGTGCCAGCACCGAGGAGGGGTTAGGCTACACCTTC
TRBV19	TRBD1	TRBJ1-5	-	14	CASSIPGQGIPQHF	TGTGCCAGTAGTATCCCGGGACAGGGTATCCCCCAGCATTTT
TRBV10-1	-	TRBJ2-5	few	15	CASSESVTQGETQYF	TGCGCCAGCAGTGAGTCGGTGACCCAAGGAGAGACCCAGTACTTC
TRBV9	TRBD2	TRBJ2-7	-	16	CASNGGAAGAWDEQYF	TGTGCCAGCAACGGAGGGGCAGCGGGAGCTTGGGACGAGCAGTACTTC
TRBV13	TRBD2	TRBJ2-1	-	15	CASSGGLAAYNEQFF	TGTGCCAGCAGCGGCGGACTAGCGGCATACAATGAGCAGTTCTTC
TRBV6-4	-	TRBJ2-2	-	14	CASQRRANTGELFF	TGTGCCAGCCAACGGAGGGCGAACACCGGGGAGCTGTTTTTT
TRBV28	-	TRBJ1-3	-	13	CASSLYGRNTIYF	TGTGCCAGCAGTTTATACGGTAGAAACACCATATATTTT
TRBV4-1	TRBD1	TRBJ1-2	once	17	CASSQDRFEGARYGYTF	TGCGCCAGCAGCCAAGATCGGTTCGAGGGGGCGAGATATGGCTACACCTTC